The rows below give T cell receptor beta chains drawn from one sample of a study of T-cell reconstitution after alpha-beta-depleted transplantation in children. TCRdb reprocessed the PCR reads via MiXCR and lists one record per CDR3 protein. The profile covers some 240,000 distinct CDR3 sequences, with approximately 9.9% appearing a single time and roughly 5.1% taken by the ten largest. The specimen was PBMCs from the stem cell graft donor, collected from the stem cell graft. The origin of the receptors is a human donor who donated a stem cell graft to a child with SCID. Both conserved end residues are part of each CDR3. Fields, in order: CDR3 DNA, CDR3 protein, D gene, clone size, V gene, J gene. D genes are given only for firm matches. Rows give clone size only sometimes, using once, few, many, or a class for an expanded clone.

TGTGCCACCCGCCGGGACAGTCAAGGAAATGAGCAGTTCTTC,CATRRDSQGNEQFF,TRBD1,many,TRBV10-3,TRBJ2-1
TGTGCCAGCACCCTCTCGGGGGGGACAGGTTCTAGCTCCTACGAGCAGTACTTC,CASTLSGGTGSSSYEQYF,-,many,TRBV7-9,TRBJ2-7
TGCGCCAGCAGCTTGGAACCAGGGGGAGACATTCAGTACTTC,CASSLEPGGDIQYF,TRBD1,many,TRBV5-1,TRBJ2-4
TGTGCCAGCAGCAAAGGGGCTAGCGGGGGGGCCGGGGTTTTTGAGCAGTTCTTC,CASSKGASGGAGVFEQFF,-,-,TRBV21-1,TRBJ2-1
TGCAGTGCTAGAGTTTTAGAGACTACTCTCTACAATGAGCAGTTCTTC,CSARVLETTLYNEQFF,-,few,TRBV20-1,TRBJ2-1
TGCGCCAGCAGCTTGGCCGGGCAGGGGAACACCGGGGAGCTGTTTTTT,CASSLAGQGNTGELFF,-,many,TRBV5-1,TRBJ2-2
TGTGCCAGCAGTTTCGCCGACGGGTACGAGCAGTACTTC,CASSFADGYEQYF,-,many,TRBV6-5,TRBJ2-7
TGCGCCAGCAGCCCGTTGTCGGGGCAAACTAATGAAAAACTGTTTTTT,CASSPLSGQTNEKLFF,-,-,TRBV4-1,TRBJ1-4
TGTGCCAGCAGGGGACGAGACAGGGTACCTAGCTCCTACAATGAGCAGTTCTTC,CASRGRDRVPSSYNEQFF,TRBD1,many,TRBV6-1,TRBJ2-1
TGTGCCAGCAGTTTAGCTTCAGACAGTAGCTCCTACGAGCAGTACTTC,CASSLASDSSSYEQYF,-,many,TRBV12-3/TRBV12-4,TRBJ2-7
TGTGCCAGCAGCTTGACCGACCTGGACACCAACTATGGCTACACCTTC,CASSLTDLDTNYGYTF,-,many,TRBV5-6,TRBJ1-2
TGCAGTGCTAGAGGGGTAGTGAGGGACTCCCGCACAGATACGCAGTATTTT,CSARGVVRDSRTDTQYF,-,many,TRBV20-1,TRBJ2-3
TGTGCCAGCGGAACGGGGGTGAACACTGAAGCTTTCTTT,CASGTGVNTEAFF,-,many,TRBV2,TRBJ1-1
TGCAGCGTTGAATCGGGCTTAGCGGGGGACTACAATGAGCAGTTCTTC,CSVESGLAGDYNEQFF,TRBD2,many,TRBV29-1,TRBJ2-1
TGCAGTGCTAGAGGTGGGACAGATCAGTACGAGCAGTACTTC,CSARGGTDQYEQYF,TRBD1,many,TRBV20-1,TRBJ2-7
TGTGCCAGCAGCTTGGAGGGACAGGGCTACAATGAGCAGTTCTTC,CASSLEGQGYNEQFF,TRBD1,many,TRBV5-6,TRBJ2-1
TGCAGTGCTGGAACAGGGGGAACTAATCAGCCCCAGCATTTT,CSAGTGGTNQPQHF,TRBD1,-,TRBV20-1,TRBJ1-5
TGTGCCAGCAGCTCCATCGTAGGGTCGCCTAATGAAAAACTGTTTTTT,CASSSIVGSPNEKLFF,-,-,TRBV7-2,TRBJ1-4
TGTGCCAGCAGCCCGGCAGGGGAGCACGAGCAGTACTTC,CASSPAGEHEQYF,-,-,TRBV28,TRBJ2-7
TGTGCCAGCAGCGCGAAAGGATCTAGCTCTGGGGCCAACGTCCTGACTTTC,CASSAKGSSSGANVLTF,-,many,TRBV7-6,TRBJ2-6
TGTGCCAGCAGCTTGGGGGGTCGGAGCACCGGGGAGCTGTTTTTT,CASSLGGRSTGELFF,-,few,TRBV11-2,TRBJ2-2
TGTGCCAGCAGCTTACAAGGGGCCATAGCGGGGGGGCGCTACAATGAGCAGTTCTTC,CASSLQGAIAGGRYNEQFF,TRBD2,many,TRBV11-1,TRBJ2-1
TGTGCCAGCAGTGGACCCTTATGGGAGCAGTACTTC,CASSGPLWEQYF,-,-,TRBV12-3/TRBV12-4,TRBJ2-7
TGTGCCAGCTCGAACGCCCGCGGGGGGAAGTACCAAGAGACCCAGTACTTC,CASSNARGGKYQETQYF,TRBD2,many,TRBV18,TRBJ2-5
TGTGCCAGCAGTCCGAGGACAGGCCTTTATGAAGATGAGCAGTTCTTC,CASSPRTGLYEDEQFF,TRBD1,many,TRBV12-3/TRBV12-4,TRBJ2-1
TGTGCCACCAGTGGGACCTCGATGAGTACGCAGTATTTT,CATSGTSMSTQYF,-,many,TRBV15,TRBJ2-3
TGTGCCAGCAGCTTGCCAAGGTGGACCGGCTCCTACGAGCAGTACTTC,CASSLPRWTGSYEQYF,-,many,TRBV5-5,TRBJ2-7
TGTGCCAGCAGTTCATCCCCGACGGGGAGTGAGCAGTTCTTC,CASSSSPTGSEQFF,-,few,TRBV11-2,TRBJ2-1
TGCGCCAGCAGCTTGTACCCGGGACAAACGAACACCGGGGAGCTGTTTTTT,CASSLYPGQTNTGELFF,-,many,TRBV5-1,TRBJ2-2